The TCR beta chain under discussion was sequenced for a study of shared clonotypes between healthy human individuals. Study findings and constraints: An effect of sequencing depth on clonotype sharing among donors was expected. Donors were few, which limited the genetic and exposure-history diversity represented.

In the case of this clone: Its specificity is not known.

Some clones are missing from TCRdb's copy, which holds only in-frame ones; the method was immunoSEQ multiplex PCR. The table shows about half a million clones, with 70% to 80% occurring only once. Trimming pared 5 bases from V and 2 bases from J, leaving 19 bases between. The CDR3 totals 16 residues. Germline CDR1 and CDR2: MNHEY and SMNVEV (reference sequence). The sequencing input was PBMCs. This sequence originates from a woman in her thirties or forties in good health. Some clones in this sample may be carry-over from other donors' samples. V and J are TRBV27 and TRBJ2-7, with D maybe TRBD1 (6 bases). The CDR3 DNA reads as TGTGCCAGCAGTCTGACTCCCTGGCGGACAGCCTACGAGCAGTACTTC. Translating it yields CASSLTPWRTAYEQYF.